This record looks at one T cell receptor (beta chain) sequence and its context. Its antigen is as yet unknown. The data derive from a study of T cells in Graves' hyperthyroidism and ophthalmopathy. Study background: Once the initial diagnosis was made, peripheral blood was obtained before any treatment. Findings and caveats of the study: Peripheral blood also featured most of the thyroid clonotypes expanded above 0.001.

Uncontrolled infection, other autoimmune disease, pregnancy or lactation excluded patients. PBMCs were obtained from roughly 10 ml fresh peripheral blood. The source material, RNA transcripts, was used to amplify TCR beta CDR3 regions. First-round RT-PCR targeting the TCR CDR3 was performed with the HTBI primer set. TCRdb redid the calling of the multiplex PCR reads with MiXCR, one entry per CDR3 protein. The repertoire consists of around 350,000 distinct CDR3 sequences, with about 12% occurring once and the leading ten covering 9.2%. The V and J ends lost 0 bases and 7 bases, in that order; junction bases with no gene match: 3. CDR1 MNHNS and CDR2 SASEGT come from the germline V gene. There are 15 residues in the CDR3.

The sequenced material came from blood. The chain couples TRBV6-1 to TRBJ1-5; 10 nucleotides align to TRBD1. The sequence was obtained from a woman under 30 with Graves' hyperthyroidism. CDR3 in amino acids: CASSEAGTGDQPQHF. CDR3 coding DNA: TGTGCCAGCAGTGAAGCCGGGACAGGGGACCAGCCCCAGCATTTT.